The TCR beta chain under discussion was sequenced for a study of T cells after yellow fever vaccination. Background on the study: Fractions of low cell number were prepared using SMART-Seq v4 Ultra Low Input. Findings and caveats of the study: Clonotype sharing between CD4 and CD8 compartments was small. Contamination by abundant bulk-population clonotypes could be present in FACS-sorted repertoires.

The length of the CDR3 is 14 residues. Deletions cut 6 bases from V and 7 bases from J, with 16 bases between. Germline loops: CDR1 SGHRS, CDR2 YFSETQ. For TCR, cDNA came from 5'RACE template switching, which added a universal primer site and UMIs. Each CDR3 protein is one row after TCRdb ran MiXCR on the 5' RACE reads. The sample lists approximately 170,000 distinct CDR3 sequences, approximately 10% occurring once. Many counts were recorded for this clonotype. No antigen is known for it. The clonotype originates from a man between 18 and 29 years old who received the YFV17D yellow fever vaccine. The chain uses TRBV5-1 and TRBJ2-2; D gene ambiguous. The input for sequencing was CD8+ T cells sorted from PBMCs, taken 15 days after the yellow fever booster vaccination. The chain's CDR3 is CASTPDSPLGELFF. In DNA form, the CDR3 reads TGCGCCAGCACCCCCGACTCCCCCCTCGGGGAGCTGTTTTTT.